The 13 T cell receptor beta chains reported below all come from one sample, sequenced in a study of shared clonotypes between healthy human individuals. Only CD45RO-negative cells positively selected for CCR7 counted as naive CD8 cells, so terminally differentiated effector memory CD45RA+ cells were excluded. Assay used: immunoSEQ multiplex PCR; TCRdb lists only in-frame clones, some missing. The profile covers about 2.2 million clones, with approximately 92% appearing a single time and about 1.6% taken by the ten largest. Input material: naive CD8+ T cells from PBMCs. The receptors were gathered from a man aged 18 to 29 in good health. Some clones in this sample may be carry-over from other donors' samples.

The chain links TRBV6-1 to TRBJ1-2; D is perhaps TRBD1 (5 bases). This CDR3 has 15 residues. Looked up from germline, CDR1 is MNHNS and CDR2 is SASEGT. V gave up 6 bases and J gave up 0 bases, with 14 bases separating them. The DNA of the CDR3 is TGTGCCAGCAGGAAGGGGACGGACACTAACTATGGCTACACCTTC. Amino acids: CASRKGTDTNYGYTF.

The chain joins TRBV7-9 to TRBJ2-7, with D tentatively TRBD2 (6 bases). Trimming removed 7 bases at V and 5 bases at J, with 15 bases between. This CDR3 spans 13 amino acids. The germline CDR1 and CDR2 sequences are SEHNR and FQNEAQ (reference sequence). The CDR3 reads CASTQGGFDEQYF. The CDR3 DNA is TGTGCCAGCACCCAAGGAGGGTTCGACGAGCAGTACTTC.

A word on this clone: Other DNA sequences from this sample encode an identical CDR3 as well. This chain connects TRBV27 to TRBJ2-1; a weak D match, TRBD2 (5 bases). The CDR3 is made up of 14 amino acids. Germline CDR1 MNHEY, CDR2 SMNVEV (reference sequence). The germline V and J ends were trimmed by 6 bases and 3 bases, with 12 bases remaining between them. Here the CDR3 reads CASSLLRGYNEQFF. CDR3 DNA sequence: TGTGCCAGCAGCTTACTCCGGGGCTACAATGAGCAGTTCTTC.

Worth noting for this clone: Other DNA sequences within the sample encode an identical CDR3. CDR3 nucleotides: TGTGCCAGCAGCTTAGGTCCCTCCTACGAGCAGTACTTC. It specifies CASSLGPSYEQYF. The chain is built from TRBV11-2 and TRBJ2-7; D gene ambiguous. This CDR3 spans 13 amino acids. V shed 1 base and J shed 0 bases, with 4 bases lying between them. CDR1 SGHAT and CDR2 FQNNGV come from the germline V gene.

V gene TRBV27 combines with J gene TRBJ1-2; 8 bases align to TRBD1. Germline values: CDR1 MNHEY, CDR2 SMNVEV (reference sequence). The CDR3 runs to 17 residues. Trimming cost V 5 bases and J 4 bases; bases outside gene matches: 15. CDR3 sequence: CASSPLRRQGTVYGYTF. The CDR3 coding sequence is TGTGCCAGCAGTCCCCTCCGCCGACAGGGGACAGTCTATGGCTACACCTTC.

As concerns this clone: Other DNA sequences in the sample encode the same CDR3. The chain carries TRBV28 and TRBJ2-1; 12 bases agree with TRBD2. V shed 4 bases, J shed 4 bases, and the junction held 5 bases outside the gene matches. Germline values: CDR1 MDHEN, CDR2 SYDVKM. This CDR3 contains 16 residues. In nucleotides, the CDR3 is TGTGCCAGCAGTTCCCTACTAGCGGGAGGATACAATGAGCAGTTCTTC. Amino acids: CASSSLLAGGYNEQFF.

The count of this clone is one. The CDR3 is CASSKEGLLQETQYF. Here the CDR3 DNA reads TGTGCCAGCAGCAAAGAGGGCTTACTACAAGAGACCCAGTACTTC. J is TRBJ2-5 and V is TRBV21-1. TRBV21-1 is an annotated pseudogene. There are 15 residues in the CDR3.

This clone is a singleton in its sample. The genes are TRBV7-2 and TRBJ2-5; perhaps TRBD1 as D (6 bases). The CDR3 loop spans 15 amino acids. Trimming removed 4 bases from V and 1 base from J, with 13 bases in between. Germline-derived CDR1 and CDR2 are SGHTA and FQGNSA. CDR3 sequence: CASSWLKDSQETQYF. The CDR3, as DNA: TGTGCCAGCAGCTGGTTAAAGGACAGCCAAGAGACCCAGTACTTC.

The rearrangement links TRBV29-1 to TRBJ2-1; maybe TRBD2 (5 bases). The length of the CDR3 is 13 residues. The germline CDR1 and CDR2 sequences are SQVTM and ANQGSEA. V shed 7 bases and J shed 10 bases, with 20 bases lying between them. This chain's CDR3 is CSAAWAAGREQFF. The CDR3 nucleotides read TGCAGCGCCGCTTGGGCTGCGGGCCGCGAGCAGTTCTTC.

As to this clone: At the DNA level, this CDR3 is encoded by other sequences in the same sample as well. The V call is TRBV27, the J call TRBJ2-7; D is possibly TRBD1 (6 bases). The CDR3 spans 14 residues. Trimming cost V 3 bases and J 0 bases, with 9 bases left between them. The V gene's germline CDR1 is MNHEY and CDR2 SMNVEV (reference sequence). The CDR3 reads CASSFRGGSYEQYF. The CDR3 DNA follows: TGTGCCAGCAGTTTTAGAGGGGGCTCCTACGAGCAGTACTTC.

The rearrangement uses TRBV7-9 and TRBJ2-2, with TRBD2 matching over 10 bases. Germline CDR1 reads SEHNR; CDR2 reads FQNEAQ (reference sequence). This CDR3 comprises 16 residues. V lost 6 bases to trimming and J lost 1 base; unmatched junction nucleotides: 5. Here the CDR3 reads CASRGIAGGNTGELFF. The CDR3 DNA reads TGTGCCAGCAGGGGAATAGCGGGAGGGAACACCGGGGAGCTGTTTTTT.

This clone was recorded only once. The J gene is TRBJ2-7, the V gene TRBV18; tentatively, D is TRBD2 (5 bases). The CDR3 runs 14 residues. V was shortened by 10 bases and J by 7 bases, with 23 bases between the two germline ends. Germline lookup yields CDR1 KGHSH and CDR2 LQKENI. This CDR3 is CATTSSGLQVEQYF. CDR3 nucleotide sequence: TGTGCCACCACATCGTCCGGACTGCAAGTGGAGCAGTACTTC.

This clone was observed a single time. The J gene is TRBJ1-2, the V gene TRBV6-5; D uncertain. The CDR3 sequence is 15 residues long. V was shortened by 0 bases and J by 8 bases, with 16 bases between the two germline ends. The germline gives CDR1 MNHEY, CDR2 SVGAGI. The DNA for the CDR3 is TGTGCCAGCAGTTACTCGCCAGTCTTAATTTTCGGCTACACCTTC. This encodes CASSYSPVLIFGYTF.